This TCR beta chain was recovered during a study of T cell responses to AZD1222 COVID-19 vaccine. Points from the study as a whole: Clonal diversity was possibly underestimated, and the donors were mostly white British, with more females.

Assay: immunoSEQ multiplex PCR; the TCRdb copy retains only in-frame clones and omits some. The sample lists 60,000 to 85,000 clones, approximately 80% occurring once. V lost 5 bases and J lost 5, with 6 bases in between. This CDR3 is 11 amino acids long. Germline values: CDR1 SGHRS, CDR2 YFSETQ. This clone was picked up a small number of times. Its target is not known. The starting material was peripheral blood, obtained 28 days after the second dose of the MenACWY control vaccine. This chain connects TRBV5-1 to TRBJ2-3; D unclear. This clonotype was sampled from an adult who received the MenACWY meningococcal vaccine as a control. The CDR3 loop reads CASRVGDTQYF. In nucleotides, the CDR3 is TGCGCCAGCAGAGTTGGAGATACGCAGTATTTT.